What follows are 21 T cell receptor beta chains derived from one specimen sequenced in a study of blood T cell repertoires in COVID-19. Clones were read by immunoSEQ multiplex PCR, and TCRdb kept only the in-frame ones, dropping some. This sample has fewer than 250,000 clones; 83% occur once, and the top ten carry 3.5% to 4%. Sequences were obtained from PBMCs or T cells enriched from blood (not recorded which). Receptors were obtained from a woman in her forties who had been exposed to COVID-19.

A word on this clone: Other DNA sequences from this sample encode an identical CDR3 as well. The CDR3 DNA is TGTGCCAGTAGTCCCCCCGTAAACACTGAAGCTTTCTTT. Translated: CASSPPVNTEAFF. V and J are TRBV19 and TRBJ1-1; unclear D gene. Trimming pared 5 bases from V and 2 bases from J, leaving 9 bases between. The CDR3 length is 13 residues. Germline values: CDR1 LNHDA, CDR2 SQIVND (reference sequence).

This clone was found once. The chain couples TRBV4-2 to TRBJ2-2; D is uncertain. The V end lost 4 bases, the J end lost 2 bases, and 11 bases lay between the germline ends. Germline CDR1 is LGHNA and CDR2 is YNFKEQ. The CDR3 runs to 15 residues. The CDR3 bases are TGTGCCAGCAGCCCCTCCCTCACAAACACCGGGGAGCTGTTTTTT. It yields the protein CASSPSLTNTGELFF.

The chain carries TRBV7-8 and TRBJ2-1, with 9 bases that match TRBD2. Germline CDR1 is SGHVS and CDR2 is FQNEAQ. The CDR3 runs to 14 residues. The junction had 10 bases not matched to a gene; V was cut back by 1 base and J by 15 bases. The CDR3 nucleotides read TGTGCCAGCAGCTTAGACCAATTAGCGGGGGAGTTGTTCTTC. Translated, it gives CASSLDQLAGELFF.

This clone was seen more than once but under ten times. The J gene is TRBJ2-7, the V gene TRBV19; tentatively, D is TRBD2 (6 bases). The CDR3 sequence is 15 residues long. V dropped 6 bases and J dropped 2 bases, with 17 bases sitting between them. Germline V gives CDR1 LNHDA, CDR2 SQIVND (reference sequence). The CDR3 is CASRIGTRAAYEQYF. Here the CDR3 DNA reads TGTGCCAGTAGAATCGGGACTCGGGCCGCCTACGAGCAGTACTTC.

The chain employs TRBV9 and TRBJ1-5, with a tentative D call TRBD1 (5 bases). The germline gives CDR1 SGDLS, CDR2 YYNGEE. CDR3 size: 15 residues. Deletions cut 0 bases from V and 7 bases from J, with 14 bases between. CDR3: CASSVEDGGRQPQHF. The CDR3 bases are TGTGCCAGCAGCGTAGAGGACGGGGGACGGCAGCCCCAGCATTTT. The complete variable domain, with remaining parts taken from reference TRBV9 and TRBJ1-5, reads DSGVTQTPKHLITATGQRVTLRCSPRSGDLSVYWYQQSLDQGLQFLIQYYNGEERAKGNILERFSAQQFPDLHSELNLSSLELGDSALYFCASSVEDGGRQPQHFGDGTRLSIL.

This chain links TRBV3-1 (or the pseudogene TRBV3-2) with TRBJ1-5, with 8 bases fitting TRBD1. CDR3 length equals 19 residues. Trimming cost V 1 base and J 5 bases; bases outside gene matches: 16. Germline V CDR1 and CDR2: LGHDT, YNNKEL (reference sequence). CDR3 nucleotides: TGTGCCAGCAGCCAAGGCCAGGGGGCCCGACTTGGGTGGGATCAGCCCCAGCATTTT. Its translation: CASSQGQGARLGWDQPQHF.

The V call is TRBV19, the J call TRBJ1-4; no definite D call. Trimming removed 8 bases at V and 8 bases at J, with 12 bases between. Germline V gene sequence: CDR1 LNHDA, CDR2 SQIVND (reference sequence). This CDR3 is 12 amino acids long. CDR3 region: CASGGSWEKLFF. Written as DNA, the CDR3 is TGTGCCAGTGGCGGAAGTTGGGAAAAACTGTTTTTT.

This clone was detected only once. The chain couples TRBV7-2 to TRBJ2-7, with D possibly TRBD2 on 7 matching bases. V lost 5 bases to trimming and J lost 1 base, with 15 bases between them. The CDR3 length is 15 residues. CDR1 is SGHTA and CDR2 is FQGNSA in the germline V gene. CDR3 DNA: TGTGCCAGCAGCAACCAGGGAGGGGGTTCCTACGAGCAGTACTTC. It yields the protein CASSNQGGGSYEQYF. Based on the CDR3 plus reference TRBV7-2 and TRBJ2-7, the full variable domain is GAGVSQSPSNKVTEKGKDVELRCDPISGHTALYWYRQSLGQGLEFLIYFQGNSAPDKSGLPSDRFSAERTGGSVSTLTIQRTQQEDSAVYLCASSNQGGGSYEQYFGPGTRLTVT.

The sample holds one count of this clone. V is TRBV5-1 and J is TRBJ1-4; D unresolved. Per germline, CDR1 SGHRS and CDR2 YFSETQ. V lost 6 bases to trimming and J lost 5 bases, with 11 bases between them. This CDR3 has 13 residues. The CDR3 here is CASTTQTNEKLFF. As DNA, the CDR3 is TGCGCCAGCACCACCCAGACAAATGAAAAACTGTTTTTT.

CDR3 loop: CASSLQRYEQYF. CDR3 in DNA: TGTGCCAGCAGTTTACAGCGTTACGAGCAGTACTTC. V is TRBV28 and J is TRBJ2-7; D remains unclear. Germline values: CDR1 MDHEN, CDR2 SYDVKM. This CDR3 spans 12 amino acids. V was clipped by 2 bases and J by 4 bases, with 6 bases between them.

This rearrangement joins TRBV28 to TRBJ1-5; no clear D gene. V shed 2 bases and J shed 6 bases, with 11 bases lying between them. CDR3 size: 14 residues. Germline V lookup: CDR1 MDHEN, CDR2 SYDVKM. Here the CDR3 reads CASSLGEAGQPQHF. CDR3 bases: TGTGCCAGCAGTTTAGGGGAGGCCGGTCAGCCCCAGCATTTT.

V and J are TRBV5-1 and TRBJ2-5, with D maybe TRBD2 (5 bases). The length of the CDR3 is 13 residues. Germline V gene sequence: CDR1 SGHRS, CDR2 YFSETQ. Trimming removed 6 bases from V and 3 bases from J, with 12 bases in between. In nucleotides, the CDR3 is TGCGCCAGCACCCGAAGCGGAGAAGAGACCCAGTACTTC. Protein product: CASTRSGEETQYF.

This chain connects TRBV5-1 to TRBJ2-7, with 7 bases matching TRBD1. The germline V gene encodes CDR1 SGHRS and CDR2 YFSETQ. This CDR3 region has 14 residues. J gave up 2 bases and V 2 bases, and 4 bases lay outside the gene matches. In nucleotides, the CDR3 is TGCGCCAGCAGCTTACGACAGGGACCCTACGAGCAGTACTTC. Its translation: CASSLRQGPYEQYF.

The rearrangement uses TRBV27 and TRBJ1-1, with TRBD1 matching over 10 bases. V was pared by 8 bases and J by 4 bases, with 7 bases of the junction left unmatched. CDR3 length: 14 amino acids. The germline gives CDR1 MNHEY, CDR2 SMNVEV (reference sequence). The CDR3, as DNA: TGTGCCAGCGGGGGGGGACAGGGGAGCACTGAAGCTTTCTTT. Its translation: CASGGGQGSTEAFF.

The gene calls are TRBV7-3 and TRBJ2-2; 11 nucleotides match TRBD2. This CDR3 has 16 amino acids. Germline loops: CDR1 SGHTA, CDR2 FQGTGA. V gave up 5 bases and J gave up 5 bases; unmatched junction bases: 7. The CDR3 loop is CASSPQASGGTGELFF. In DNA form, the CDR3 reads TGTGCCAGCAGCCCCCAAGCTAGCGGGGGGACCGGGGAGCTGTTTTTT.

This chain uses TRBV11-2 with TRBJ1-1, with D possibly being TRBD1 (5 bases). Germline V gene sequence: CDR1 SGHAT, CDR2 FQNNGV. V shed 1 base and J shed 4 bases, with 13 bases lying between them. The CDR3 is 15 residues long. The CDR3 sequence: CASSLVGGEATEAFF. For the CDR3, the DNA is TGTGCCAGCAGCTTAGTCGGAGGGGAGGCCACTGAAGCTTTCTTT. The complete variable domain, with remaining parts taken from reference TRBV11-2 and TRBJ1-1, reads EAGVAQSPRYKIIEKRQSVAFWCNPISGHATLYWYQQILGQGPKLLIQFQNNGVVDDSQLPKDRFSAERLKGVDSTLKIQPAKLEDSAVYLCASSLVGGEATEAFFGQGTRLTVV.

CDR3 sequence: CASSLGQHSTEAFF. CDR3 nucleotide sequence: TGTGCCAGCAGCTTGGGGCAACACAGCACTGAAGCTTTCTTT. This rearrangement joins TRBV5-8 to TRBJ1-1, with D unclear. V was cut by 0 bases and J by 4 bases, with 10 bases left in between. Germline CDR1 is SGHTS and CDR2 is YDEGEE. The CDR3 has 14 residues.

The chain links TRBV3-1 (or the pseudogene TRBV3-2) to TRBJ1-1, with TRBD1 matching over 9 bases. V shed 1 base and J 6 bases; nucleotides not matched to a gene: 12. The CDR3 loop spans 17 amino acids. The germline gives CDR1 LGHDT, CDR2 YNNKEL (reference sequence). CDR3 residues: CASSQVPGQGSEAEAFF. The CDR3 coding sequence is TGTGCCAGCAGCCAAGTCCCGGGACAGGGATCAGAGGCTGAAGCTTTCTTT.

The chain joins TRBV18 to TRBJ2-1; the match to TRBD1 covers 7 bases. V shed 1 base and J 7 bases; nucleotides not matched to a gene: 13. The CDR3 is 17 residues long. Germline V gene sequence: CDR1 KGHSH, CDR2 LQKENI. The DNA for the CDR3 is TGTGCCAGCTCACCACGAGAGGGGGCCCCTGGCGGGAATGAGCAGTTCTTC. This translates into CASSPREGAPGGNEQFF.

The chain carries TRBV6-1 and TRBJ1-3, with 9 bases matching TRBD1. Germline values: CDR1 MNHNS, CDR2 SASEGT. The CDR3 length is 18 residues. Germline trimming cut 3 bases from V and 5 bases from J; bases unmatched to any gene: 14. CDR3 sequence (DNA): TGTGCCAGCAGTGAGAGAAGTGCGGGACAGGGAGCAAGAAACACCATATATTTT. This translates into CASSERSAGQGARNTIYF.

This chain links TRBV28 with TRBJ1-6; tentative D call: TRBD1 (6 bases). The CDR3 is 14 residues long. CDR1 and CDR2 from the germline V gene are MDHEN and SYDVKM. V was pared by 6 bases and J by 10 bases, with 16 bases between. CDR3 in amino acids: CASRIAGVESPLHF. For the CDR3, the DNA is TGTGCCAGCAGGATTGCAGGGGTGGAGTCACCCCTCCACTTT.